The source of this TCR beta chain is a study of cytomegalovirus exposure and HLA in healthy donors. Regarding the study as a whole: Analysis was carried out at a later point, and it linked a missense DCLRE1C variant to TCR beta V- and J-gene trimming.

The germline V gene encodes CDR1 KGHSH and CDR2 LQKENI. The CDR3 has 13 residues. V was clipped by 6 bases and J by 5 bases, with 13 bases between them. Both 60 Vbeta primers and 13 Jbeta primers went into the PCR. In the original processing: A later analysis tallied 75 million to 80 million unique TCR beta chains, approximately 11 million of them shared. Only in-frame clones appear in the TCRdb table, and some are missing; sequencing was by immunoSEQ multiplex PCR. The V and J calls and clone size were taken over from that table, and D and trimming were inferred from the DNA. The repertoire consists of about 98,000 clones, with about 81% occurring once and the leading ten covering 1.4%. Regarding this clone: Its antigen is not identified.

The sequence was collected from a man aged 35 to 55 in good health and CMV-seronegative. The chain employs TRBV18 and TRBJ1-2; D is unclear. The specimen sequenced was PBMCs. Written as DNA, the CDR3 is TGTGCCAGCTCTCCATTAGAGAGGTATGGCTACACCTTC. As protein: CASSPLERYGYTF.